The TCR beta chain described here comes from a study of identical twins. Whole-study results and caveats: Models came in too low on out-of-frame TCR alpha sharing in monozygotic twins. Researchers reported excess low generation probability among twin-shared out-of-frame alpha sequences.

The length of the CDR3 is 19 residues. The V and J ends lost 1 base and 1 base respectively, with 20 bases between them. CDR1 is SGHAT and CDR2 is FQNNGV in the germline V gene. Using its own MiXCR run on the 5' RACE reads, TCRdb lists one record per CDR3 protein. Of roughly 1,500,000 distinct CDR3 sequences listed, about 32% are singletons. In regard to this clonotype: The antigen is undetermined.

This TCR was sampled from a newborn girl in good health. The chain recombines TRBV11-2 with TRBJ2-4, with D possibly matching TRBD2 (5 bases). Sequencing was performed on cord blood. CDR3 sequence: CASSLGYILEAEAKNIQYF. The DNA of the CDR3 is TGTGCCAGCAGCTTAGGCTACATACTAGAGGCAGAGGCCAAAAACATTCAGTACTTC.